The clone carrying this T cell receptor beta chain was counted once. The antigen remains undetermined. The data were taken from a study of cytomegalovirus exposure and HLA in healthy donors. Study background: The approximately 110 validation repertoires used the same platform as the 666 first-cohort repertoires, a later analysis reported. Study results and caveats: The study labeled approximately 150 TCR beta chains cytomegalovirus-associated.

Generated by immunoSEQ multiplex PCR, the TCRdb table keeps only in-frame clones and is missing some. The top ten hold 0.37% of the sample, which has around 250,000 clones, 90% seen once. V lost 6 bases and J 5 bases, leaving 18 bases between the germline ends. CDR1 is MNHEY and CDR2 is SMNVEV in the germline V gene (reference sequence). CDR3 length equals 15 residues. Sequencing was done on a sample of PBMCs. The receptor's source is a woman in her late teens or twenties in good health and CMV-seronegative. This chain uses TRBV27 with TRBJ2-3, with a tentative D call TRBD1 (5 bases). CDR3 DNA sequence: TGTGCCAGCAGCAGAGCGCCCCAGGGTATAGATACGCAGTATTTT. Translating it yields CASSRAPQGIDTQYF.